This TCR beta chain was sequenced during a study of response to subunit inactivated influenza vaccine. The study's findings and limits: Few new T cells, the authors suggested, are recruited by each seasonal influenza vaccination.

A word on this clonotype: Its antigen is not known.

TCRdb analysed the RT-PCR reads with MiXCR anew, one entry per CDR3 protein. The profile covers around 190,000 distinct CDR3 sequences, with approximately 15% appearing a single time and approximately 27% taken by the ten largest. The CDR3 is made up of 14 amino acids. The germline V gene has CDR1 LNHDA and CDR2 SQIVND (reference sequence). Trimming stripped 5 bases from V and 2 bases from J, with 10 bases between. The clonotype comes from a man aged 50 to 59 who received an inactivated influenza vaccine. The chain is built from TRBV19 and TRBJ2-1, with no clear D. Source: CD8+ T cells sorted from PBMCs, taken roughly 5 days after vaccination. CDR3 sequence reads: CASSLSVAYNEQFF. The CDR3 nucleotides are TGTGCCAGTAGTCTCTCGGTTGCCTACAATGAGCAGTTCTTC.